This note documents a single TCR beta chain sequence. The entry originates in a study of siplizumab effects on memory and regulatory T cells. Trimming cost V 0 bases and J 0 bases, with 15 bases left between them. The germline V gene has CDR1 GTSNPN and CDR2 SVGIG (reference sequence). The CDR3 extends over 18 amino acids. Clones were read by immunoSEQ multiplex PCR, and TCRdb kept only the in-frame ones, dropping some. The sample records about 63,000 clones, around 78% being singletons. Sequenced: memory CD4+ T cells sorted from blood. The chain combines TRBV30 with TRBJ2-6; perhaps TRBD1 as D (5 bases). The receptor was isolated from a human donor in good health. The CDR3 sequence: CAWSVIRTMSSGANVLTF. Here the CDR3 DNA reads TGTGCCTGGAGTGTTATACGGACAATGAGCTCTGGGGCCAACGTCCTGACTTTC.